This note documents a single T cell receptor beta chain sequence. The data were obtained in a study of T cell responses to AZD1222 COVID-19 vaccine. Profiled with immunoSEQ multiplex PCR; TCRdb holds only in-frame clones, not every one. Here the sample spans about 150,000 clones, roughly nine tenths being singletons. Per the germline V gene, CDR1 is SNHLY and CDR2 is FYNNEI. The V gene lost 7 bases and the J gene lost 3 bases, with 13 bases spanning the gap. This CDR3 spans 13 amino acids. This clonotype was sampled from an adult in good health. This sample comprised peripheral blood, obtained on day 0 of AZD1222 vaccination. The rearrangement joins TRBV2 to TRBJ2-7; D gene ambiguous. The CDR3 is CASTRTESYEQYF. DNA for the CDR3: TGTGCCAGCACGAGAACGGAGAGCTACGAGCAGTACTTC.